Listed below are T cell receptor beta chains from one sample, sequenced in a study of T-cell memory formation after mild COVID-19. TCRdb itself ran the 5' RACE reads through MiXCR, one entry per CDR3 protein. The profile shows around 200,000 distinct CDR3 sequences, 18% of them singletons. Sequenced: PBMCs or a T cell subset sorted from them (not recorded which). Receptors were obtained from a man younger than 35 who had mild COVID-19 (a few samples of this study predate the infection). Cell type and time point are not known. Each CDR3 is given with its conserved first and last residue. A D gene is named only where the DNA matches it firmly. The size entry is marked missing in some rows and otherwise reads once, few, many or a size class.

CDR3 length | J gene | D gene | clone size | V gene | CDR3 protein | CDR3 DNA
14 | TRBJ1-5 | - | - | TRBV12-3/TRBV12-4 | CASSSTGTRQPQHF | TGTGCCAGCAGCTCAACAGGGACGAGGCAGCCCCAGCATTTT
16 | TRBJ2-7 | - | - | TRBV3-1 | CASSQDPPDGHYEQYF | TGTGCCAGCAGCCAAGATCCTCCGGACGGACACTACGAGCAGTACTTC
13 | TRBJ2-1 | - | many | TRBV7-2 | CASSTQGSNEQFF | TGTGCCAGCAGCACACAGGGTTCCAATGAGCAGTTCTTC
11 | TRBJ2-5 | - | - | TRBV6-1 | CASQGYGAQYF | TGTGCCAGCCAGGGGTACGGGGCCCAGTACTTC
13 | TRBJ1-6 | TRBD1 | many | TRBV9 | CASSGQGNSPLHF | TGTGCCAGCAGCGGACAGGGGAATTCACCCCTCCACTTT
13 | TRBJ1-2 | TRBD1 | - | TRBV4-3 | CASSLGQVYGYTF | TGCGCCAGCAGCCTTGGACAGGTCTATGGCTACACCTTC
9 | TRBJ2-1 | - | - | TRBV6-2/TRBV6-3 | CASSYVAGF | TGTGCCAGCAGTTACGTTGCGGGGTTC
14 | TRBJ2-3 | TRBD2 | many | TRBV18 | CASSPGLASDTQYF | TGTGCCAGCTCACCGGGACTAGCCTCAGATACGCAGTATTTT
14 | TRBJ2-2 | - | few | TRBV14 | CASTGRGGPGELFF | TGTGCCAGCACCGGGCGGGGCGGACCCGGGGAGCTGTTTTTT
14 | TRBJ2-7 | - | few | TRBV5-1 | CASSWGGGNYEQYF | TGCGCCAGCAGCTGGGGCGGCGGCAACTACGAGCAGTACTTC
14 | TRBJ2-2 | - | few | TRBV5-1 | CASSIDPGAGELFF | TGCGCCAGCAGCATCGACCCAGGGGCCGGGGAGCTGTTTTTT
14 | TRBJ2-7 | - | few | TRBV20-1 | CSALFGTFFYEQYF | TGCAGTGCTTTATTCGGGACGTTCTTCTACGAGCAGTACTTC
17 | TRBJ2-2 | - | - | TRBV7-2 | CASSFRQGRARTGELFF | TGTGCCAGCAGCTTCCGGCAGGGGAGGGCGAGGACCGGGGAGCTGTTTTTT
15 | TRBJ1-3 | - | few | TRBV7-9 | CASSAHGTGKNTIYF | TGTGCCAGCAGCGCACATGGGACTGGGAAAAACACCATATATTTT
16 | TRBJ2-5 | TRBD2 | - | TRBV20-1 | CSARDPLSGGPETQYF | TGCAGTGCTAGAGACCCCCTGAGCGGGGGGCCAGAGACCCAGTACTTC
13 | TRBJ2-1 | - | few | TRBV14 | CASSPPPGHKQFF | TGTGCCAGCAGCCCTCCCCCGGGACACAAGCAGTTCTTC
13 | TRBJ1-1 | - | few | TRBV6-2/TRBV6-3 | CASSGTANTEAFF | TGTGCCAGCAGCGGGACGGCGAACACTGAAGCTTTCTTT
15 | TRBJ1-5 | TRBD1 | few | TRBV12-3/TRBV12-4 | CASSLVRGATQPQHF | TGTGCCAGCAGTTTAGTCAGGGGGGCCACTCAGCCCCAGCATTTT
15 | TRBJ2-1 | TRBD2 | - | TRBV28 | CASVTSGGGTNEQFF | TGTGCCAGCGTAACTAGCGGGGGAGGGACCAATGAGCAGTTCTTC
14 | TRBJ2-1 | TRBD2 | - | TRBV2 | CASSDASGGDEQFF | TGTGCCAGCAGTGACGCTAGCGGGGGGGATGAGCAGTTCTTC
16 | TRBJ2-1 | TRBD2 | - | TRBV5-1 | CASSFPLAGDHNEQFF | TGCGCCAGCAGCTTCCCTCTAGCGGGGGACCACAATGAGCAGTTCTTC
14 | TRBJ2-1 | - | few | TRBV5-1 | CASSLDGEYNEQFF | TGCGCCAGCAGCTTGGACGGTGAATACAATGAGCAGTTCTTC
13 | TRBJ1-2 | - | few | TRBV19 | CASSPGTHYGYTF | TGTGCCAGTTCTCCCGGGACACACTATGGCTACACCTTC
14 | TRBJ1-6 | - | - | TRBV18 | CASSPQGDGSPLHF | TGTGCCAGCTCACCACAGGGTGACGGTTCACCCCTCCACTTT
14 | TRBJ1-2 | TRBD1 | few | TRBV6-5 | CASSYSARGIGYTF | TGTGCCAGCAGTTACTCCGCCAGGGGGATCGGCTACACCTTC
17 | TRBJ2-2 | - | few | TRBV7-2 | CASSPRRGGLNTGELFF | TGTGCCAGCAGCCCCCGACGCGGCGGGTTGAACACCGGGGAGCTGTTTTTT
15 | TRBJ1-3 | TRBD1 | few | TRBV7-9 | CASTPGQFSGNTIYF | TGTGCCAGCACCCCGGGACAGTTCTCTGGAAACACCATATATTTT
14 | TRBJ1-1 | - | few | TRBV7-2 | CASSVDSSGTEAFF | TGTGCCAGCAGCGTAGACAGCTCCGGCACTGAAGCTTTCTTT